These 21 T cell receptor beta chains came from one sample sequenced in a study of beta chain features in type 1 diabetes. What was sequenced were expressed TCRB transcripts, since all of the isolated RNA had been reverse transcribed. Assay: immunoSEQ multiplex PCR; the TCRdb copy retains only in-frame clones and omits some. This table holds hundreds of thousands of clones, 15% to 19% found once. Input material: naive CD4+ T cells from blood. These receptors all stem from a man aged 18 to 29 in good health.

The CDR3 bases are TGTGCCAGCAGTTACGGGGGGGGACGCGCCTACGAGCAGTACTTC. This gives the protein CASSYGGGRAYEQYF. The chain has TRBV6-6 and TRBJ2-7; the match to TRBD2 covers 7 bases. J was trimmed by 2 bases and V by 2 bases; bases with no gene match: 6. The CDR3 sequence is 15 residues long. Germline V gene lookup returns CDR1 MNHNY and CDR2 SVGAGI (reference sequence).

Only a few counts were recorded for this clone. This sequence joins TRBV9 and TRBJ1-2, with D tentatively TRBD1 (5 bases). The CDR3 is 14 amino acids. Germline CDR1 SGDLS, CDR2 YYNGEE. V dropped 0 bases and J dropped 6 bases, with 12 bases sitting between them. The CDR3 DNA is TGTGCCAGCAGCGTAGGGGGCAGGCACGATGGCTACACCTTC. Protein sequence: CASSVGGRHDGYTF.

The chain employs TRBV7-2 and TRBJ2-3; D gene uncertain. The CDR3 is made up of 14 amino acids. CDR1 is SGHTA, CDR2 FQGNSA, per germline. Trimming left V 0 bases short and J 6 bases short, with 10 bases between. CDR3 nucleotide sequence: TGTGCCAGCAGCTTAGCCGACCGAACGGATACGCAGTATTTT. Its protein is CASSLADRTDTQYF.

The chain joins TRBV7-2 to TRBJ1-2; 12 bases fit TRBD1. This CDR3 spans 14 amino acids. V gave up 5 bases and J gave up 8 bases; unmatched junction bases: 6. From germline, CDR1 is SGHTA and CDR2 FQGNSA. Here the CDR3 DNA reads TGTGCCAGCAGCAAGGGACAGGGGGCAAGAGGCTACACCTTC. Translating it yields CASSKGQGARGYTF.

CDR3 bases: TGTGCCAGCAGCTTACTCCGGGACAGGTCCCAGGAAGCTTTCTTT. This sequence encodes CASSLLRDRSQEAFF. The chain couples TRBV7-9 to TRBJ1-1; TRBD1 agrees at 8 bases. V was pared by 2 bases and J by 8 bases, with 10 bases of the junction left unmatched. Germline-derived CDR1 and CDR2 are SEHNR and FQNEAQ (reference sequence). The CDR3 covers 15 residues.

This chain uses TRBV7-2 with TRBJ2-7, with 7 positions matching TRBD2. The CDR3 totals 15 residues. Germline V CDR1 and CDR2: SGHTA, FQGNSA. The V segment lost 1 base and the J segment 2 bases; nucleotides outside the gene matches: 5. The CDR3 here is CASSLGLAAAYEQYF. DNA of the CDR3: TGTGCCAGCAGCTTAGGTCTAGCGGCTGCCTACGAGCAGTACTTC.

This clone was detected a few times. The chain combines TRBV5-1 with TRBJ2-1, with 7 bases lining up with TRBD2. CDR1 and CDR2 from the germline V gene are SGHRS and YFSETQ. The ends lost 3 bases at V and 7 bases at J; junction bases unmatched: 19. The CDR3 contains 18 residues. The CDR3 loop is CASSSGTISPSFLNEQFF. CDR3 nucleotide sequence: TGCGCCAGCAGCTCCGGGACTATCAGCCCATCCTTCCTGAATGAGCAGTTCTTC.

This clone has a handful of counts. The chain recombines TRBV28 with TRBJ2-3; a possible D gene is TRBD2 (6 bases). The CDR3 extends over 16 amino acids. V was pared by 3 bases and J by 0 bases, with 13 bases between. Germline-derived CDR1 and CDR2 are MDHEN and SYDVKM. CDR3 in amino acids: CASSFLAVTSTDTQYF. Written as DNA, the CDR3 is TGTGCCAGCAGTTTCTTAGCGGTAACTAGCACAGATACGCAGTATTTT.

J is TRBJ2-3 and V is TRBV4-1; D is possibly TRBD1 (6 bases). CDR1 is MGHRA and CDR2 is YSYEKL in the germline V gene. V lost 6 bases, J lost 0 bases, and 13 bases lay in between. The CDR3 totals 15 residues. The CDR3 DNA sequence: TGCGCCAGCAGACCCGGGACAACTAGCACAGATACGCAGTATTTT. Residues: CASRPGTTSTDTQYF.

The sample holds a few counts of this clone. This CDR3 reads CASSNSVGLGYNEQFF. CDR3 coding DNA: TGTGCCAGCAGCAACTCGGTGGGACTAGGGTACAATGAGCAGTTCTTC. This chain uses TRBV11-2 with TRBJ2-1; 8 positions match TRBD2. J gave up 4 bases and V 5 bases, and 10 bases lay outside the gene matches. Germline CDR1 SGHAT, CDR2 FQNNGV. There are 16 residues in the CDR3.

Concerning this clone: This same CDR3 is encoded by further DNA sequences in the sample. The chain uses TRBV9 and TRBJ1-1; D may be TRBD1 (5 bases). CDR1 and CDR2 from the germline V gene are SGDLS and YYNGEE. The CDR3 consists of 15 residues. Between the trimmed V and J ends, which lost 0 bases and 1 base, there was a span of 10 bases. Here the CDR3 reads CASSVGRGSNTEAFF. The CDR3 bases are TGTGCCAGCAGCGTAGGTAGGGGTTCGAACACTGAAGCTTTCTTT.

Details on this clone: Other DNA sequences within the sample encode an identical CDR3. The chain uses TRBV4-2 and TRBJ2-7, with D uncertain. The V end lost 1 base, the J end lost 3 bases, and 4 bases lay between the germline ends. Germline V gives CDR1 LGHNA, CDR2 YNFKEQ. The CDR3 is 12 residues long. The CDR3 coding sequence is TGTGCCAGCAGCCAAGTTGGCTACGAGCAGTACTTC. Protein: CASSQVGYEQYF.

The V gene is TRBV4-1, the J gene TRBJ2-5, with TRBD1 matching over 7 bases. Germline CDR1 and CDR2: MGHRA and YSYEKL. J gave up 1 base and V 3 bases, and 2 bases lay outside the gene matches. The CDR3 has 14 residues. DNA of the CDR3: TGCGCCAGCAGCCAGACAGGGCCCCAAGAGACCCAGTACTTC. This gives the protein CASSQTGPQETQYF.

V gene TRBV27 combines with J gene TRBJ1-1; TRBD1 is a possible D gene (5 bases). V gave up 0 bases and J gave up 4 bases, with 12 bases separating them. CDR1 and CDR2 from the germline V gene are MNHEY and SMNVEV (reference sequence). The CDR3 extends over 15 amino acids. As DNA, the CDR3 is TGTGCCAGCAGTTTATCGTGGGGGGTTGGCACTGAAGCTTTCTTT. It translates to CASSLSWGVGTEAFF.

This sequence joins TRBV11-1 and TRBJ2-5; D not resolved. CDR3 length equals 15 residues. The V gene's germline CDR1 is SGHAT and CDR2 FQDESV (reference sequence). V lost 5 bases, J lost 4 bases, and 17 bases lay in between. The CDR3 nucleotides read TGTGCCAGCAGCCTTCCAAGGGCCCAGACAGAGACCCAGTACTTC. This encodes CASSLPRAQTETQYF. The full variable domain, in which reference TRBV11-1 and TRBJ2-5 provide the parts outside the CDR3, is EAEVAQSPRYKITEKSQAVAFWCDPISGHATLYWYRQILGQGPELLVQFQDESVVDDSQLPKDRFSAERLKGVDSTLKIQPAELGDSAMYLCASSLPRAQTETQYFGPGTRLLVL.

This chain joins TRBV6-6 and TRBJ1-6, with D unresolved. V gave up 5 bases and J gave up 5 bases, with 13 bases separating them. Per the germline V gene, CDR1 is MNHNY and CDR2 is SVGAGI (reference sequence). The CDR3 is made up of 15 amino acids. CDR3 coding DNA: TGTGCCAGCAGTGCTCGGGTATCGGATAATTCACCCCTCCACTTT. It translates to CASSARVSDNSPLHF.

This clone was seen a few times. Other DNA variants within this sample encode the same CDR3. The chain is built from TRBV18 and TRBJ1-5, with D hard to call. The CDR3 sequence is 13 residues long. Trimming stripped 3 bases from V and 4 bases from J, with 7 bases between. Germline V gene lookup returns CDR1 KGHSH and CDR2 LQKENI. CDR3 bases: TGTGCCAGCTCACCCGGACTGAATCAGCCCCAGCATTTT. This sequence encodes CASSPGLNQPQHF.

This clone was recorded a few times. The chain employs TRBV19 and TRBJ2-3; TRBD2 agrees at 12 bases. CDR1 and CDR2 from the germline V gene are LNHDA and SQIVND (reference sequence). This CDR3 has 15 residues. V was clipped by 7 bases and J by 3 bases; unmatched bases: 5. CDR3 loop: CASTRTSGKTDTQYF. CDR3 DNA sequence: TGTGCCAGTACACGGACTAGCGGGAAGACAGATACGCAGTATTTT.

This clone was counted between two and nine times. The genes are TRBV6-5 and TRBJ2-5; D may be TRBD1 or TRBD2 (5 bases each). Germline assignment: CDR1 MNHEY and CDR2 SVGAGI. V shed 7 bases and J shed 4 bases, with 13 bases lying between them. The CDR3 contains 13 residues. As DNA, the CDR3 is TGTGCCAGCATGGGGGTGGTGCGAGAGACCCAGTACTTC. Residues: CASMGVVRETQYF.

V usage is TRBV28 and J usage is TRBJ2-6; D is possibly TRBD1 or TRBD2 (5 bases each). Trimming removed 6 bases from V and 4 bases from J, with 16 bases in between. Germline V lookup: CDR1 MDHEN, CDR2 SYDVKM. The CDR3 runs to 16 residues. The CDR3 sequence is CASRLPEGLGANVLTF. CDR3 sequence (DNA): TGTGCCAGCAGACTTCCAGAGGGGCTCGGGGCCAACGTCCTGACTTTC.

This sequence joins TRBV21-1 and TRBJ2-1. TRBV21-1 is reported as a pseudogene. The CDR3 extends over 16 amino acids. Here the CDR3 reads CASSLPRTPWYNEQFF. The CDR3 coding sequence is TGTGCCAGCAGCCTTCCCCGGACCCCGTGGTACAATGAGCAGTTCTTC.